These 28 T cell receptor beta chains were all obtained from the same sample, sequenced in a study of cytomegalovirus exposure and HLA in healthy donors. PCR used 60 Vbeta primers and 13 Jbeta primers. Produced via immunoSEQ multiplex PCR; TCRdb's table is partial and in-frame only. The sample has fewer than 120,000 clones, around 79% seen once. Sequencing used PBMCs. These receptors were obtained from a woman in her twenties or thirties in good health and CMV-seronegative.

This clone was found a few times. The chain links TRBV7-3 to TRBJ2-4; 8 nucleotides line up with TRBD1. The CDR3 has 13 residues. Germline V gene sequence: CDR1 SGHTA, CDR2 FQGTGA. The junction had 3 bases not matched to a gene; V was cut back by 5 bases and J by 6 bases. The CDR3 loop reads CASSPGQGNIQYF. The CDR3 DNA follows: TGTGCCAGCAGCCCAGGACAGGGAAACATTCAGTACTTC. Full variable domain (remainder filled in from reference TRBV7-3 and TRBJ2-4): GAGVSQTPSNKVTEKGKYVELRCDPISGHTALYWYRQSLGQGPEFLIYFQGTGAADDSGLPNDRFFAVRPEGSVSTLKIQRTERGDSAVYLCASSPGQGNIQYFGAGTRLSVL.

This chain connects TRBV4-2 to TRBJ2-1, with a possible D match to TRBD1 (6 bases). Germline V lookup: CDR1 LGHNA, CDR2 YNFKEQ. The CDR3 is 13 residues long. With 6 bases removed from V and 8 bases from J, the gap between germline ends came to 14 bases. This CDR3 is CASRETGGHEQFF. DNA of the CDR3: TGTGCCAGCAGAGAGACAGGTGGTCATGAGCAGTTCTTC.

In its sample, this clone was seen a few times. The V gene is TRBV28, the J gene TRBJ1-2, with D possibly TRBD1 on 6 matching bases. The germline CDR1 and CDR2 sequences are MDHEN and SYDVKM. With 11 bases removed from V and 2 bases from J, the gap between germline ends came to 15 bases. The CDR3 has 13 amino acids. The CDR3 reads CAVTWGQNYGYTF. The CDR3 nucleotides are TGTGCCGTAACCTGGGGGCAGAACTATGGCTACACCTTC.

J is TRBJ2-7 and V is TRBV6-6, with TRBD2 as a possible D gene (6 bases). Trimming took 6 bases from V and 3 from J, leaving 15 bases between them. Germline V gives CDR1 MNHNY, CDR2 SVGAGI (reference sequence). CDR3 size: 14 residues. The CDR3 protein is CASSRYSEGYEQYF. The CDR3 nucleotides read TGTGCCAGCAGCCGCTACTCGGAGGGCTACGAGCAGTACTTC.

The CDR3 bases are TGTGCCTGGAGCGGGACAGGGAGTCTCGGCCAGTACTTC. Translated: CAWSGTGSLGQYF. The chain carries TRBV30 and TRBJ2-7; 9 bases align to TRBD1. The CDR3 runs 13 residues. V trimming: 3 bases; J trimming: 10 bases; junction bases outside the gene matches: 10. CDR1 is GTSNPN and CDR2 is SVGIG in the germline V gene (reference sequence).

The chain links TRBV6-6 to TRBJ2-3, with D possibly TRBD2 on 6 matching bases. The CDR3 has 16 amino acids. Trimming removed 0 bases at V and 0 bases at J, with 10 bases between. Germline V gene sequence: CDR1 MNHNY, CDR2 SVGAGI (reference sequence). CDR3 loop: CASSYSREDSTDTQYF. The CDR3 region has the DNA TGTGCCAGCAGTTACTCGAGGGAGGATAGCACAGATACGCAGTATTTT.

V and J are TRBV19 and TRBJ1-5; D might be TRBD1 (6 bases). Trimming took off 6 bases at V and 3 bases at J, with 15 bases between the two ends. The V gene's germline CDR1 is LNHDA and CDR2 SQIVND (reference sequence). CDR3 length equals 15 residues. CDR3 bases: TGTGCCAGTAGACCTCGCAGACAGGACAATCAGCCCCAGCATTTT. Translated, it gives CASRPRRQDNQPQHF.

The chain links TRBV7-2 to TRBJ1-3; D is unclear. Trimming took off 5 bases at V and 0 bases at J, with 8 bases between the two ends. CDR3 length: 14 amino acids. Germline lookup yields CDR1 SGHTA and CDR2 FQGNSA. The CDR3 DNA reads as TGTGCCAGCAGCCTTGACAACTCTGGAAACACCATATATTTT. Translation: CASSLDNSGNTIYF.

This clone turned up a few times. CDR3 region: CASSRELGFETQYF. The CDR3 DNA reads TGTGCCAGCAGTCGGGAGCTGGGATTCGAGACCCAGTACTTC. This chain connects TRBV5-8 to TRBJ2-5, with D tentatively TRBD2 (6 bases). Germline V gene data show CDR1 as SGHTS and CDR2 as YDEGEE. There are 14 residues in the CDR3. V was pared by 5 bases and J by 5 bases, with 16 bases between.

This clone has only a few counts. The chain recombines TRBV29-1 with TRBJ2-7; TRBD1 aligns across 8 bases. Germline V gene sequence: CDR1 SQVTM, CDR2 ANQGSEA. The CDR3 has 16 residues. The trim removed 0 bases at V and 0 bases at J, leaving 7 bases unmatched. CDR3 sequence: CSVEDSPGGSSYEQYF. CDR3 bases: TGCAGCGTTGAAGACTCCCCAGGGGGCTCCTCCTACGAGCAGTACTTC.

This chain uses TRBV10-2 with TRBJ1-2, with D possibly matching TRBD1 (5 bases). This CDR3 is built from 12 residues. Deletions cut 2 bases from V and 4 bases from J, with 5 bases between. In germline, CDR1 is WSHSY, CDR2 SAAADI. The CDR3 nucleotides are TGCGCCAGCAGTGAGGACAGCTATGGCTACACCTTC. This codes for CASSEDSYGYTF.

This chain joins TRBV28 and TRBJ2-7, with 7 nucleotides matching TRBD2. Trimming took 5 bases from V and 3 from J; bases not matched to a gene: 13. The CDR3 contains 16 residues. Germline assignment: CDR1 MDHEN and CDR2 SYDVKM. The CDR3 protein is CASSPITGGSSYEQYF. CDR3 nucleotides: TGTGCCAGCAGTCCCATCACCGGCGGGAGTAGCTACGAGCAGTACTTC.

This chain connects TRBV4-3 to TRBJ1-4; possibly TRBD1 for D (6 bases). Trimming shortened V by 1 base and J by 4 bases, and 10 bases separated the two germline ends. Germline V gene sequence: CDR1 LGHNA, CDR2 YSLEER. CDR3 size: 15 residues. The CDR3 loop reads CASSQVEGDNEKLFF. The CDR3 DNA reads as TGCGCCAGCAGCCAAGTCGAGGGGGATAATGAAAAACTGTTTTTT.

This CDR3 is CASSLPSGSATYEQYF. CDR3 DNA: TGTGCCAGCAGCTTGCCTAGCGGGAGTGCGACCTACGAGCAGTACTTC. The gene calls are TRBV5-4 and TRBJ2-7; 10 bases map to TRBD2. CDR1 and CDR2 (germline): SGHNT, YYREEE (reference sequence). V lost 1 base, J lost 2 bases, and 6 bases stayed unmatched. The CDR3 runs 16 residues.

The chain recombines TRBV28 with TRBJ2-2, with TRBD2 matching 12 bases. Unmatched junction bases numbered 2, after V lost 1 base and J lost 5 bases. Looked up from germline, CDR1 is MDHEN and CDR2 is SYDVKM. The CDR3 is 16 amino acids. CDR3 DNA: TGTGCCAGCAGTTTATACGGACTAGCGGGGACCGGGGAGCTGTTTTTT. Its translation: CASSLYGLAGTGELFF.

The chain links TRBV28 to TRBJ2-7, with D maybe TRBD2 (5 bases). Germline V gives CDR1 MDHEN, CDR2 SYDVKM. V was trimmed by 7 bases and J by 2 bases, leaving 9 bases between them. The CDR3 sequence is 12 residues long. The CDR3 bases are TGTGCCAGCATGGAGGTAACCTACGAGCAGTACTTC. Its translation: CASMEVTYEQYF.

V usage is TRBV6-6 and J usage is TRBJ2-1; 16 bases are a match to TRBD2. CDR3 length: 16 residues. With V trimmed by 6 bases and J by 6 bases, 5 bases remained unmatched. Germline CDR1 MNHNY, CDR2 SVGAGI (reference sequence). This CDR3 reads CASRSGLAGGFNEQFF. The CDR3 DNA follows: TGTGCCAGCAGATCGGGACTAGCGGGAGGGTTCAATGAGCAGTTCTTC.

The CDR3 coding sequence is TGTGCCAGCAGCTTGGAGGACGGGAGAGAAACCGGGGAGCTGTTTTTT. Its translation is CASSLEDGRETGELFF. J is TRBJ2-2 and V is TRBV5-4; TRBD2 might be the D (6 bases). The CDR3 consists of 16 residues. Germline CDR1 and CDR2: SGHNT and YYREEE (reference sequence). Trimming removed 0 bases from V and 5 bases from J, with 14 bases in between.

DNA for the CDR3: TGTGCCAGCAGTTTTTTACTTCCCCTCCACTTT. Amino acids: CASSFLLPLHF. The V and J genes are TRBV6-1 and TRBJ1-6; D is unresolved. The CDR3 is 11 amino acids. Per germline, CDR1 MNHNS and CDR2 SASEGT. V dropped 5 bases and J dropped 13 bases, with 9 bases sitting between them.

The CDR3 region has the DNA TGTGCCAGCAGCTTGGCCATGGCTGCGGACAATGAGCAGTTCTTC. It codes for CASSLAMAADNEQFF. The chain couples TRBV5-4 to TRBJ2-1; D is undetermined. Germline CDR1 SGHNT, CDR2 YYREEE (reference sequence). This CDR3 contains 15 residues. The V end was cut by 0 bases, the J end by 5 bases, with 12 bases between.

The V call is TRBV28, the J call TRBJ1-1, with TRBD1 matching over 7 bases. Germline assignment: CDR1 MDHEN and CDR2 SYDVKM. With V trimmed by 5 bases and J by 11 bases, 11 bases remained unmatched. CDR3 length: 13 amino acids. The CDR3 DNA sequence: TGTGCCAGCAGTGCCGACAGGGTCCAGCCCGCTTTCTTT. As protein: CASSADRVQPAFF.

This chain links TRBV7-2 with TRBJ1-1; perhaps TRBD1 as D (5 bases). Germline V CDR1 and CDR2: SGHTA, FQGNSA. Trimming left V 4 bases short and J 4 bases short, with 10 bases between. The length of the CDR3 is 13 residues. The CDR3 DNA reads as TGTGCCAGCAGCTCAGGGTACCGCACTGAAGCTTTCTTT. As protein: CASSSGYRTEAFF.

The chain combines TRBV11-1 with TRBJ2-5; D is undetermined. The DNA matches TRBJ2-7 better at its end, which makes the J call doubtful. CDR3 length: 14 amino acids. Germline loops: CDR1 SGHAT, CDR2 FQDESV (reference sequence). Written as DNA, the CDR3 is TGTGCCAGCAGCTTAGGACTCAGCTCCTACGAGCAGTACTTC. Amino acids: CASSLGLSSYEQYF.

The sample holds a few counts of this clone. This sequence joins TRBV5-1 and TRBJ2-5, with D unresolved. The ends were cut back, 0 bases at V and 5 bases at J, with 5 bases in the middle. Germline loops: CDR1 SGHRS, CDR2 YFSETQ. This CDR3 is 12 amino acids long. As DNA, the CDR3 is TGCGCCAGCAGCTTGGCCAGGGAGACCCAGTACTTC. Encoded protein: CASSLARETQYF.

This rearrangement joins TRBV7-9 to TRBJ2-7, with TRBD1 matching 9 bases. J gave up 5 bases and V 5 bases, and 7 bases lay outside the gene matches. CDR3 size: 14 residues. Germline V gives CDR1 SEHNR, CDR2 FQNEAQ (reference sequence). This CDR3 is CASSTSTGGHEQYF. DNA of the CDR3: TGTGCCAGCAGCACCTCCACAGGGGGCCACGAGCAGTACTTC.

The rearrangement joins TRBV14 to TRBJ1-1; 7 bases agree with TRBD1. The germline V gene has CDR1 SGHDN and CDR2 FVKESK. The CDR3 runs 16 residues. The J segment lost 1 base and the V segment lost 0 bases, leaving 5 bases of the junction unmatched. The CDR3 bases are TGTGCCAGCAGCCAAGAGGGTGGACAGGCGAACACTGAAGCTTTCTTT. It encodes CASSQEGGQANTEAFF.

The gene calls are TRBV5-4 and TRBJ1-1; D is possibly TRBD1 (5 bases). The CDR3 totals 14 residues. V was pared by 2 bases and J by 0 bases, with 8 bases between. Germline values: CDR1 SGHNT, CDR2 YYREEE (reference sequence). The CDR3 sequence is CASSFGRVNTEAFF. The CDR3 region has the DNA TGTGCCAGCAGCTTTGGCAGGGTGAACACTGAAGCTTTCTTT.

The V gene is TRBV13, the J gene TRBJ1-2; perhaps TRBD1 as D (6 bases). CDR3 length equals 14 residues. Trimming took 5 bases from V and 4 from J, leaving 14 bases between them. CDR1 and CDR2 (germline): PRHDT, FYEKMQ (reference sequence). In nucleotides, the CDR3 is TGTGCCAGCAGCCAGAGTGGGGACATCTATGGCTACACCTTC. Amino acid sequence: CASSQSGDIYGYTF.